Presented here are 2 T cell receptor beta chains from one specimen sequenced in a study of blood T cells in healthy people across ages. Primers used in a second PCR of roughly 7 to 12 cycles were a sample-barcoded 5' primer and a J-beta primer mix. Via MiXCR, TCRdb re-called the 5' RACE reads, giving one row per CDR3 protein. The sample includes about 280,000 distinct CDR3 sequences, 25% to 30% of them seen just once. Sequencing input: blood. Receptors originate from a woman in her seventies in good health.

The rearrangement joins TRBV27 to TRBJ2-7; D gene uncertain. The end of the DNA fits TRBJ2-1 better, so the J call may be wrong. CDR1 is MNHEY, CDR2 SMNVEV, per germline (reference sequence). The CDR3 loop spans 15 amino acids. The CDR3 protein is CASIPLGGSYNEQFF. CDR3 nucleotide sequence: TGTGCCAGCATCCCCTTGGGCGGTTCATACAATGAGCAGTTCTTC.

The CDR3 sequence: CASRGGPNEKLFF. DNA for the CDR3: TGTGCCAGCAGGGGGGGACCTAATGAAAAACTGTTTTTT. The V call is TRBV9, the J call TRBJ1-4, with D perhaps matching TRBD1 (5 bases). The ends were cut back, 5 bases at V and 3 bases at J, with 8 bases in the middle. The CDR3 length is 13 residues. The germline gives CDR1 SGDLS, CDR2 YYNGEE.